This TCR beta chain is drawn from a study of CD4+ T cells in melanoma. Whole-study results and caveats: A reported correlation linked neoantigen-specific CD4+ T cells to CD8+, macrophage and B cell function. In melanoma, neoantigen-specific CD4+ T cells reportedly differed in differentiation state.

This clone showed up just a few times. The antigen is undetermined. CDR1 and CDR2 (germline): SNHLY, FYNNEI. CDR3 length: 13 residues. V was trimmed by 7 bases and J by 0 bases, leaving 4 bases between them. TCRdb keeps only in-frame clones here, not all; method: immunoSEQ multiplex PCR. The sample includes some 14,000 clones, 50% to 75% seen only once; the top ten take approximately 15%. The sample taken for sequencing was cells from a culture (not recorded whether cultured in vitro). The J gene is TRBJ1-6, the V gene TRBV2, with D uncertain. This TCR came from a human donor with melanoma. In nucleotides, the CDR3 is TGTGCCAGCACGGTCTCCTATAATTCACCCCTCCACTTT. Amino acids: CASTVSYNSPLHF.